Here is one T cell receptor beta chain with its context. Its antigen is not known. Healthy bone marrow donors made up the donors. The V gene's germline CDR1 is MGHRA and CDR2 YSYEKL. The CDR3 contains 20 residues. The V segment lost 5 bases and the J segment 0 bases; nucleotides outside the gene matches: 12. This record belongs to a study of cytomegalovirus exposure and HLA in healthy donors. The PCR ran on 60 Vbeta and 13 Jbeta primers. Measured with immunoSEQ multiplex PCR; TCRdb has only the in-frame clones, and not every one. The sample holds about 140,000 clones, around 78% seen once. Findings of the study overall: Researchers counted 164 TCR beta chains as cytomegalovirus-associated. Indistinguishability led to the exclusion of some V segments, TRBV6-2 and TRBV6-3 included.

Sequenced input: PBMCs. This receptor was obtained from a woman under 30 in good health and CMV-seropositive. This chain joins TRBV4-1 and TRBJ2-3; 15 bases fit TRBD2. The CDR3 protein is CASSSTPGTSGGRSTDTQYF. The CDR3 DNA reads TGCGCCAGCAGCTCTACTCCCGGGACTAGCGGGGGGCGTAGCACAGATACGCAGTATTTT.